This TCR beta chain was captured by sequencing in a study of identical twins. Study findings and constraints: Invariant populations such as MAIT and iNKT cells could partly muddle zero-insertion analyses.

The CDR3 spans 14 residues. V trimming: 4 bases; J trimming: 1 base; junction bases outside the gene matches: 0. TCRdb reprocessed the 5' RACE reads via MiXCR and lists one record per CDR3 protein. The data contain around 160,000 distinct CDR3 sequences, 3% to 4.5% of them singletons. Everyone who donated was a healthy Caucasian. This clonotype was observed many times. Antigen: not known. J is TRBJ2-2 and V is TRBV12-3 or TRBV12-4, with TRBD2 matching over 7 bases. This TCR came from a man between 18 and 35 years old in good health. Material: memory T cells sorted from blood. The CDR3 sequence: CASSWEGNTGELFF. CDR3 in DNA: TGTGCCAGCAGTTGGGAGGGGAACACCGGGGAGCTGTTTTTT.